This note documents a single T cell receptor (beta chain) sequence. The antigen is not known. Data came from immunoSEQ multiplex PCR; TCRdb stores just in-frame clones and leaves some out. The sample yields over 130,000 clones, 89% seen once. The data originate from a study of T cell responses to AZD1222 COVID-19 vaccine. Whole-study context: Timing groups of about 4 and about 12 weeks for second doses were pooled.

The germline V and J ends were trimmed by 1 base and 9 bases, with 7 bases remaining between them. The CDR3 consists of 12 residues. The germline V gene encodes CDR1 SGHAT and CDR2 FQNNGV. General study findings and limits: Spike-specific TCR depth and breadth grew after two AZD1222 doses. The donor cohort was predominantly white British with a female majority, and clonal diversity may have been underestimated.

The TCR sequence derives from an adult in good health. The V and J genes are TRBV11-2 and TRBJ2-1; D not resolved. This specimen was peripheral blood, taken on day 0 of AZD1222 vaccination. CDR3 amino acids: CASSLGTREQFF. The CDR3 DNA reads as TGTGCCAGCAGCTTAGGGACCCGTGAGCAGTTCTTC. The whole variable domain, filled in from reference TRBV11-2 and TRBJ2-1, reads EAGVAQSPRYKIIEKRQSVAFWCNPISGHATLYWYQQILGQGPKLLIQFQNNGVVDDSQLPKDRFSAERLKGVDSTLKIQPAKLEDSAVYLCASSLGTREQFFGPGTRLTVL.